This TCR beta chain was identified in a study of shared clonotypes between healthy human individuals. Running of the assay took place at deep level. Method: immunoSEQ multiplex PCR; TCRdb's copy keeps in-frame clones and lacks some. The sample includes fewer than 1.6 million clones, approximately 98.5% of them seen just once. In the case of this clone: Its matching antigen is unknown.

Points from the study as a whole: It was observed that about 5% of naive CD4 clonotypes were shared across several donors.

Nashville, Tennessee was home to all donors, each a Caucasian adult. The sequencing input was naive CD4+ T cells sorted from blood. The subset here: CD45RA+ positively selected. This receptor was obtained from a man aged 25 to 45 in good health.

The CDR3 loop reads CASSFSGTSGSYEQYF. CDR3 nucleotides: TGTGCCAGCAGCTTCTCCGGGACTAGCGGCTCCTACGAGCAGTACTTC. The rearrangement links TRBV5-5 to TRBJ2-7, with 11 bases that match TRBD2. Germline values: CDR1 SGHKS, CDR2 YYEKEE (reference sequence). The length of the CDR3 is 16 residues. V shed 2 bases, J shed 0 bases, and the junction held 4 bases outside the gene matches.